The present T cell receptor beta chain was sequenced within a study of blood T cell repertoires in COVID-19. The germline CDR1 and CDR2 sequences are SGHTA and FQGNSA. This CDR3 region has 15 residues. Trimming removed 10 bases at V and 7 bases at J, with 20 bases between. This table comes from immunoSEQ multiplex PCR, and its TCRdb copy is limited to in-frame clones, with some not included. The data hold about 200,000 clones, with 88% observed a single time. This clone was counted a few times. The chain recombines TRBV7-2 with TRBJ1-6, with a weak D call TRBD1 (6 bases). The specimen was peripheral blood. This TCR derives from a man younger than 35 with active or convalescent COVID-19. CDR3 nucleotides: TGTGCCACCCAAGGACAGATCACATTAAATTCACCCCTCCACTTT. This sequence encodes CATQGQITLNSPLHF.